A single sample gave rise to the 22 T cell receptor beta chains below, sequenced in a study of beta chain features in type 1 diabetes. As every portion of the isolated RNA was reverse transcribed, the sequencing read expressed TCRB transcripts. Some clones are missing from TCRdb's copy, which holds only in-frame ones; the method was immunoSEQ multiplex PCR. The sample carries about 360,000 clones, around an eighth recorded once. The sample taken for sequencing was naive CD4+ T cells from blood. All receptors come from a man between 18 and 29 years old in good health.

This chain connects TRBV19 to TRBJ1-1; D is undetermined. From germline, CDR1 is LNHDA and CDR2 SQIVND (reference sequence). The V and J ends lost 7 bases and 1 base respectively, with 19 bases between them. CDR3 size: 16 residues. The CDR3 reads CASKLEKATQNTEAFF. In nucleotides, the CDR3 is TGTGCCAGTAAGTTAGAGAAAGCGACCCAGAACACTGAAGCTTTCTTT.

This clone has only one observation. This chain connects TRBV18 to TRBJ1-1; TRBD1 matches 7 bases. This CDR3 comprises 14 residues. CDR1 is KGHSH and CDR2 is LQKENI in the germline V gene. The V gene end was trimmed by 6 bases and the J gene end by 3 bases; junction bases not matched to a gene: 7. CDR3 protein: CASSSGTADTEAFF. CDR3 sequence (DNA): TGTGCCAGCTCCTCCGGGACAGCGGACACTGAAGCTTTCTTT.

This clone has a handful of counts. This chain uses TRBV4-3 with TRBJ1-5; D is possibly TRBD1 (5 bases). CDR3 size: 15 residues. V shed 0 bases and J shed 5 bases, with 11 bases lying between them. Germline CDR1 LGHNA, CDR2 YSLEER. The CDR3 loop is CASSQDSGNHQPQHF. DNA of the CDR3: TGCGCCAGCAGCCAAGATTCAGGGAACCATCAGCCCCAGCATTTT.

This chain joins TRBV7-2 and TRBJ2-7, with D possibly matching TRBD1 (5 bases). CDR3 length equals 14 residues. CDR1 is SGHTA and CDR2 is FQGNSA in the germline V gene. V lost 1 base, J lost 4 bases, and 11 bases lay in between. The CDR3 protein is CASSLEGAAYEQYF. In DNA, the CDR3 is TGTGCCAGCAGCTTAGAAGGGGCCGCATACGAGCAGTACTTC. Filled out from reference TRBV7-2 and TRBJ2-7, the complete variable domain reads GAGVSQSPSNKVTEKGKDVELRCDPISGHTALYWYRQSLGQGLEFLIYFQGNSAPDKSGLPSDRFSAERTGGSVSTLTIQRTQQEDSAVYLCASSLEGAAYEQYFGPGTRLTVT.

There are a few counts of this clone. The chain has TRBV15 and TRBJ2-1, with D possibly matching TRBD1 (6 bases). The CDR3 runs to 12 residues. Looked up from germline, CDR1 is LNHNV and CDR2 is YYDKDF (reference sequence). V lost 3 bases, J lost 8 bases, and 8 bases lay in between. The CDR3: CATSSHRDEQFF. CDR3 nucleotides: TGTGCCACCAGCAGCCACAGGGATGAGCAGTTCTTC.

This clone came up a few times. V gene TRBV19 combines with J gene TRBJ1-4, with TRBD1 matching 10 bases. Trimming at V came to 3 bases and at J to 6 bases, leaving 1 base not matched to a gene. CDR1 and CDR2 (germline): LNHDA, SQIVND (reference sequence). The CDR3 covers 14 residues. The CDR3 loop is CASSMGQGYEKLFF. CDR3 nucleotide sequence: TGTGCCAGTAGTATGGGACAGGGGTATGAAAAACTGTTTTTT. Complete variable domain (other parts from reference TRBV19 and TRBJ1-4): DGGITQSPKYLFRKEGQNVTLSCEQNLNHDAMYWYRQDPGQGLRLIYYSQIVNDFQKGDIAEGYSVSREKKESFPLTVTSAQKNPTAFYLCASSMGQGYEKLFFGSGTQLSVL.

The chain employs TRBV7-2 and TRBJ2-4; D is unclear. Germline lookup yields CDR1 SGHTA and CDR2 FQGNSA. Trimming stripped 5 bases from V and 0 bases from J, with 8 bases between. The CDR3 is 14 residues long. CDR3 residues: CASSRDLAKNIQYF. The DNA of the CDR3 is TGTGCCAGCAGCCGCGATTTAGCCAAAAACATTCAGTACTTC.

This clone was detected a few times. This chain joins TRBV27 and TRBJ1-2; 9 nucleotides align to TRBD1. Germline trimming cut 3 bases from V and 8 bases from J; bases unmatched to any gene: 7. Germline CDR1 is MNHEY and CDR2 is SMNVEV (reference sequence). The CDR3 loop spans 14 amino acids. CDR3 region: CASSFTGGAGGYTF. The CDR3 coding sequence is TGTGCCAGCAGTTTTACAGGGGGCGCAGGGGGCTACACCTTC.

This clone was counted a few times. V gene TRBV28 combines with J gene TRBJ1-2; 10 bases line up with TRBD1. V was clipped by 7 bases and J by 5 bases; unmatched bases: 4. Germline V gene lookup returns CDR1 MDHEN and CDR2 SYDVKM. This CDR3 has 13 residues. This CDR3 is CASKDRGRYGYTF. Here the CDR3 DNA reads TGTGCCAGCAAGGACAGGGGGAGATATGGCTACACCTTC.

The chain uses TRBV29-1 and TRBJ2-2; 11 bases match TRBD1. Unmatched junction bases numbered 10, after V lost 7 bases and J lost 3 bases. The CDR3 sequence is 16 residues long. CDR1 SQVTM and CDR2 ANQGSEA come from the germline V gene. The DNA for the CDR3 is TGCAGCGCCGGGGACAGGGGGGATGGAGACACCGGGGAGCTGTTTTTT. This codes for CSAGDRGDGDTGELFF.

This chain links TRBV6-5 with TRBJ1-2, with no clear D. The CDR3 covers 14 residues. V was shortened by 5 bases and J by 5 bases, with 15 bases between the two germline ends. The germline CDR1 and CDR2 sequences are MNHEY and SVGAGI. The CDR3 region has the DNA TGTGCCAGCAGTCCGGGCCGGACTGGGTATGGCTACACCTTC. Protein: CASSPGRTGYGYTF.

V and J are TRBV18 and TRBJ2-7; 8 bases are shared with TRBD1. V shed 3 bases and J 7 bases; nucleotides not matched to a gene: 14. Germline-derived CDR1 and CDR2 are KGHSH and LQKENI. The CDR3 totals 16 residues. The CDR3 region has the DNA TGTGCCAGCTCACCGAGTTGGGCAGGGGGCTTGAGAGAGCAGTACTTC. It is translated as CASSPSWAGGLREQYF.

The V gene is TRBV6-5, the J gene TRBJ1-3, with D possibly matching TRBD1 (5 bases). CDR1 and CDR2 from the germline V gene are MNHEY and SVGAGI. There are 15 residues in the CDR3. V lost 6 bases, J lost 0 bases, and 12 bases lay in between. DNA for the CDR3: TGTGCCAGCAGGACGACAGCGTACTCTGGAAACACCATATATTTT. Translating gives CASRTTAYSGNTIYF.

The CDR3 loop is CASSLEGGRSLEQYF. DNA for the CDR3: TGTGCCAGCAGCTTAGAAGGTGGGAGGAGTCTCGAGCAGTACTTC. This chain links TRBV7-2 with TRBJ2-7; perhaps TRBD2 as D (6 bases). V was pared by 1 base and J by 6 bases, with 16 bases between. Germline V gene lookup returns CDR1 SGHTA and CDR2 FQGNSA. The CDR3 is made up of 15 amino acids.

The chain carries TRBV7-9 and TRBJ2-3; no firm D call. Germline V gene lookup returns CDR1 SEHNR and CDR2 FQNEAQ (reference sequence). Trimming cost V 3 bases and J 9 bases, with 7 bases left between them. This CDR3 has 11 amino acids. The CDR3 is CASSLSGTQYF. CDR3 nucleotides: TGTGCCAGCAGCTTGTCAGGAACGCAGTATTTT. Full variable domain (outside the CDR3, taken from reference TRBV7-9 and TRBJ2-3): DTGVSQNPRHKITKRGQNVTFRCDPISEHNRLYWYRQTLGQGPEFLTYFQNEAQLEKSRLLSDRFSAERPKGSFSTLEIQRTEQGDSAMYLCASSLSGTQYFGPGTRLTVL.

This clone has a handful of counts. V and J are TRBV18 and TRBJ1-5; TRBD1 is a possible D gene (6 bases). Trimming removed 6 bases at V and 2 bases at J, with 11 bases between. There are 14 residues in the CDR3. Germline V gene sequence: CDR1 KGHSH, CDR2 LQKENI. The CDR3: CASSVTGGNQPQHF. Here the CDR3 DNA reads TGTGCCAGCTCGGTGACAGGCGGCAATCAGCCCCAGCATTTT.

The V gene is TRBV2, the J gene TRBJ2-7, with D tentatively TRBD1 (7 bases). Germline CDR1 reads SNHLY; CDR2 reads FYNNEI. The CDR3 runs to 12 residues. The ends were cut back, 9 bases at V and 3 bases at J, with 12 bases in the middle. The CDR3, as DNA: TGTGCCAGGGCGGGACAGAACTACGAGCAGTACTTC. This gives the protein CARAGQNYEQYF.

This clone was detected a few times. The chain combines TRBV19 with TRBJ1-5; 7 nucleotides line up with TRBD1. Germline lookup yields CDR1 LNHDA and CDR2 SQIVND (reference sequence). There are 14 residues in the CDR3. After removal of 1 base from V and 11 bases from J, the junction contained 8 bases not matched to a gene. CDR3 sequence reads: CASSIVGDDRAQHF. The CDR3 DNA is TGTGCCAGTAGTATAGTGGGGGACGACAGGGCCCAGCATTTT.

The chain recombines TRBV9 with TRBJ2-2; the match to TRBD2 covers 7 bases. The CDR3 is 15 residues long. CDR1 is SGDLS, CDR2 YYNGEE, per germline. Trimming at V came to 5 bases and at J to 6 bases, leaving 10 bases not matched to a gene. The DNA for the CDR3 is TGTGCCAGCAGAACTCGTCAGGGAGGGCCCGGGGAGCTGTTTTTT. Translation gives CASRTRQGGPGELFF.

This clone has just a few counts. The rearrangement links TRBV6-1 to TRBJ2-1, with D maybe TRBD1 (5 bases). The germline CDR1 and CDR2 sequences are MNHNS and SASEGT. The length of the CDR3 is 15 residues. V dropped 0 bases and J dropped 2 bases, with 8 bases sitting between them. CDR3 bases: TGTGCCAGCAGTGAAGCGCCAGGGCCCTACAATGAGCAGTTCTTC. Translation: CASSEAPGPYNEQFF.

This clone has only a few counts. CDR3: CASSGLAIETQYF. The CDR3 DNA follows: TGCGCCAGCAGCGGACTAGCGATAGAGACCCAGTACTTC. This chain connects TRBV5-1 to TRBJ2-5, with 9 bases aligning to TRBD2. V gave up 4 bases and J gave up 4 bases; unmatched junction bases: 2. The CDR3 has 13 residues. CDR1 is SGHRS and CDR2 is YFSETQ in the germline V gene.

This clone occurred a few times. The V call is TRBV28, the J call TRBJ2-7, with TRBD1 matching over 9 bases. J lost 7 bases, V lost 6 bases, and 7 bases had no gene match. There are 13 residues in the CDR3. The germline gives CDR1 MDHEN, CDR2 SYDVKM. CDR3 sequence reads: CASSRDRVREQYF. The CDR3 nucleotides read TGTGCCAGCAGCCGGGACAGGGTAAGAGAGCAGTACTTC.